The source of this T cell receptor (beta chain) is a study of cytomegalovirus exposure and HLA in healthy donors. Profiling relied on immunoSEQ multiplex PCR, and the TCRdb table lists in-frame clones only, not all of them. Of about 73,000 clones in the sample, around 94% are singletons; the top ten hold 3.2%. This CDR3 has 13 residues. Trimming cost V 6 bases and J 8 bases; bases outside gene matches: 9. In germline, CDR1 is KGHSH, CDR2 LQKENI. The study's findings and limits: Cytomegalovirus association was listed for 150 or so TCR beta chains.

As concerns this clone: What it binds is not known.

Material: PBMCs. The V and J genes are TRBV18 and TRBJ1-1, with 7 positions matching TRBD1. The receptor comes from a woman aged 18-29 years in good health and CMV-seropositive. CDR3 amino acids: CASSLDRRGEAFF. The CDR3, as DNA: TGTGCCAGCTCGCTGGACAGGCGTGGGGAAGCTTTCTTT.